The 5 T cell receptor beta chains listed next were all sequenced from one sample in a study of metastatic and nonmetastatic thyroid tumors. Until they underwent thyroid surgery, no patient had received any treatment. TCRdb called clones again from the PCR reads with MiXCR. The sample records roughly 48,000 clones, over 15% being singletons. The sample was blood. Receptors originate from a female donor with papillary thyroid cancer or a benign thyroid nodule (not recorded which). Some clones in this sample may be carry-over from other donors' samples.

This clone was detected a few times. This chain uses TRBV24-1 with TRBJ2-1; D perhaps matches TRBD1 (6 bases). The CDR3 contains 13 residues. V lost 8 bases to trimming and J lost 4 bases, with 11 bases between them. Looked up from germline, CDR1 is KGHDR and CDR2 is SFDVKD. The CDR3 loop is CATMEDRYNEQFF. CDR3 DNA sequence: TGTGCCACCATGGAAGACAGGTACAATGAGCAGTTCTTC.

Within the sample, this clone is medium-sized (0.01 to 0.1%). The genes are TRBV6-1 and TRBJ2-7, with D perhaps matching TRBD2 (5 bases). The V gene lost 9 bases and the J gene lost 9 bases, with 15 bases spanning the gap. This CDR3 is built from 11 residues. CDR1 is MNHNS and CDR2 is SASEGT in the germline V gene. The CDR3 DNA follows: TGTGCCAGTAGCCCCGGGGTAGGGCAGTACTTC. It encodes CASSPGVGQYF.

This clone showed up many times. The same CDR3 can be traced to other DNA sequences in this sample. The J gene is TRBJ1-2, the V gene TRBV11-2; D remains ambiguous. Germline-derived CDR1 and CDR2 are SGHAT and FQNNGV. CDR3 length: 13 amino acids. Trimming removed 1 base from V and 8 bases from J, with 11 bases in between. CDR3 region: CASSLVLSYGYTF. The CDR3 nucleotides are TGTGCCAGCAGCTTAGTGCTGAGCTACGGCTACACCTTC.

This clone was seen at least ten times. This chain links TRBV5-1 with TRBJ2-6, with D maybe TRBD1 (6 bases). The V end lost 7 bases, the J end lost 0 bases, and 11 bases lay between the germline ends. The CDR3 is 15 amino acids. Germline V CDR1 and CDR2: SGHRS, YFSETQ. CDR3 loop: CASEQGPSGANVLTF. CDR3 coding DNA: TGCGCCAGCGAACAGGGCCCCTCTGGGGCCAACGTCCTGACTTTC.

This clone was seen repeatedly, ten times or more. The rearrangement links TRBV7-8 to TRBJ2-7; D perhaps matches TRBD2 (5 bases). The CDR3 runs to 14 residues. Germline-derived CDR1 and CDR2 are SGHVS and FQNEAQ. V lost 5 bases to trimming and J lost 5 bases, with 16 bases between them. For the CDR3, the DNA is TGTGCCAGCAGCCCGAGGAGGCCGAGGGACGAGCAGTACTTC. It codes for CASSPRRPRDEQYF.